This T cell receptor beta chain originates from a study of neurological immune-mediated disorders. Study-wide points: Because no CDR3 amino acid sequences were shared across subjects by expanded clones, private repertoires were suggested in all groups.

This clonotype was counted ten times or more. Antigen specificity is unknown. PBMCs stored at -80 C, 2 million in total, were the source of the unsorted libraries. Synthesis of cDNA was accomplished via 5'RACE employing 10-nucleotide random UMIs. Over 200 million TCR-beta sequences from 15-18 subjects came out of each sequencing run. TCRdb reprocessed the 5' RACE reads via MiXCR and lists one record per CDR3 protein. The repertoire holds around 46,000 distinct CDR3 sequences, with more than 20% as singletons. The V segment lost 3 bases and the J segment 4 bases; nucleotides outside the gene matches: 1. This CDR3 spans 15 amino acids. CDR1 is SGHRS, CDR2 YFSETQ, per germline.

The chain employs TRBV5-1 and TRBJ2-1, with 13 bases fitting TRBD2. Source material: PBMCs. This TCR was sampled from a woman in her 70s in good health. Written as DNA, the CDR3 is TGCGCCAGCAGCTGGGGACTAGCGGGATACAATGAGCAGTTCTTC. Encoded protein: CASSWGLAGYNEQFF.